These 27 T cell receptor beta chains share one sample of origin, sequenced in a study of early T cells in non-severe SARS-CoV-2 infection. TCRdb re-analysed the 5' RACE reads in MiXCR, keeping a single row per CDR3 protein. The repertoire holds about 30,000 distinct CDR3 sequences, 6.6% seen once, with 30% to 45% in the top ten. The material sequenced was whole blood. Receptors originate from an adult who was a healthcare worker with PCR-confirmed SARS-CoV-2 infection or an uninfected control (not recorded which).

This clonotype came up many times. J is TRBJ1-1 and V is TRBV5-1; no firm D call. CDR3 size: 16 residues. Per germline, CDR1 SGHRS and CDR2 YFSETQ. The ends were cut back, 0 bases at V and 4 bases at J, with 16 bases in the middle. The chain's CDR3 is CASSLGFSVLGTEAFF. The DNA of the CDR3 is TGCGCCAGCAGCTTGGGATTTAGTGTATTGGGCACTGAAGCTTTCTTT.

V usage is TRBV7-9 and J usage is TRBJ1-2, with D unclear. Germline-derived CDR1 and CDR2 are SEHNR and FQNEAQ (reference sequence). The V and J ends lost 5 bases and 8 bases respectively, with 12 bases between them. CDR3 length: 12 residues. As DNA, the CDR3 is TGTGCCAGCAGCCCCATCGTAAGGGGCTACACCTTC. Protein sequence: CASSPIVRGYTF.

This clonotype has at least ten counts. The rearrangement uses TRBV11-2 and TRBJ2-3, with D tentatively TRBD2 (5 bases). V was clipped by 5 bases and J by 5 bases, with 14 bases between them. Germline V gene sequence: CDR1 SGHAT, CDR2 FQNNGV. CDR3 length equals 14 residues. Here the CDR3 reads CASSLNGIEDTQYF. The CDR3 nucleotides read TGTGCCAGCAGCCTAAACGGGATTGAAGATACGCAGTATTTT.

This clonotype was seen many times. The J gene is TRBJ2-5, the V gene TRBV5-1, with 11 positions matching TRBD2. V lost 5 bases and J lost 1; bases outside the gene matches: 4. The CDR3 length is 15 residues. Germline V gives CDR1 SGHRS, CDR2 YFSETQ. This CDR3 is CASRGLAGGQETQYF. The CDR3 DNA follows: TGCGCCAGCAGAGGGCTAGCGGGGGGCCAAGAGACCCAGTACTTC.

This clonotype was found many times. This rearrangement joins TRBV5-5 to TRBJ2-7, with 8 bases aligning to TRBD2. This CDR3 region has 15 residues. Trimming removed 2 bases from V and 12 bases from J; junction bases left unmatched: 16. CDR1 SGHKS and CDR2 YYEKEE come from the germline V gene (reference sequence). DNA for the CDR3: TGTGCCAGCAGCTTTGCCCTCCGGGGTAGCGGGGACATGTACTTC. This gives the protein CASSFALRGSGDMYF.

J is TRBJ2-2 and V is TRBV18, with D possibly being TRBD1 or TRBD2 (5 bases each). Deletions cut 6 bases from V and 2 bases from J, with 16 bases between. CDR1 is KGHSH and CDR2 is LQKENI in the germline V gene. The CDR3 is 16 amino acids. The CDR3 loop is CASSSSRDRNTGELFF. CDR3 in DNA: TGTGCCAGCTCGTCGAGCCGGGACCGCAACACCGGGGAGCTGTTTTTT.

This clonotype occurred a few times. The chain carries TRBV10-3 and TRBJ2-7; 8 bases fit TRBD1. The CDR3 loop spans 12 amino acids. V shed 8 bases, J shed 6 bases, and the junction held 6 bases outside the gene matches. The V gene's germline CDR1 is ENHRY and CDR2 SYGVKD. The CDR3 sequence: CAIGGQGSEQYF. The DNA for the CDR3 is TGTGCCATCGGCGGACAGGGTAGCGAGCAGTACTTC.

In this sample, this clonotype turned up many times. This chain links TRBV18 with TRBJ2-7; 8 bases match TRBD1. The CDR3 covers 15 residues. In germline, CDR1 is KGHSH, CDR2 LQKENI. The trim removed 0 bases at V and 5 bases at J, leaving 6 bases unmatched. DNA for the CDR3: TGTGCCAGCTCACCACCAGCGACAGGGGCCCACGAGCAGTACTTC. This encodes CASSPPATGAHEQYF.

Ten or more counts support this clonotype. V is TRBV7-2 and J is TRBJ2-2, with D unclear. The CDR3 sequence is 16 residues long. The germline V and J ends were trimmed by 1 base and 5 bases, with 14 bases remaining between them. Germline lookup yields CDR1 SGHTA and CDR2 FQGNSA. The CDR3 protein is CASSLVGRKITGELFF. Written as DNA, the CDR3 is TGTGCCAGCAGCTTAGTAGGCAGGAAAATTACCGGGGAGCTGTTTTTT.

This clonotype was counted a few times. The chain recombines TRBV6-2 or TRBV6-3 with TRBJ2-5; TRBD1 matches at 9 bases. The V and J ends lost 8 bases and 4 bases, in that order; junction bases with no gene match: 11. Germline assignment: CDR1 MNHEY and CDR2 SVGEGT. The CDR3 runs to 15 residues. The CDR3 DNA sequence: TGTGCCAGCCACCGGGACAGGGTCCTAGTAGAGACCCAGTACTTC. This sequence encodes CASHRDRVLVETQYF.

This clonotype was counted ten times or more. The chain combines TRBV4-3 with TRBJ2-4; D not resolved. The CDR3 loop spans 15 amino acids. V lost 0 bases and J 0 bases, leaving 6 bases between the germline ends. Germline CDR1 is LGHNA and CDR2 is YSLEER. The CDR3 DNA follows: TGCGCCAGCAGCCAAGAGTGGCGAGCCAAAAACATTCAGTACTTC. Its protein product is CASSQEWRAKNIQYF.

This clonotype appeared many times. The CDR3 nucleotides read TGTGCCAGCAGCTTAAGGGCCTTACCCAATGAGCAGTTCTTC. This gives the protein CASSLRALPNEQFF. V gene TRBV11-3 combines with J gene TRBJ2-1, with D hard to call. Per germline, CDR1 SGHNT and CDR2 YENEEA. V lost 2 bases to trimming and J lost 6 bases, with 11 bases between them. CDR3 length: 14 amino acids.

This clonotype has ten or more counts. The chain links TRBV7-3 to TRBJ2-1; TRBD2 agrees at 8 bases. The length of the CDR3 is 14 residues. Germline CDR1 reads SGHTA; CDR2 reads FQGTGA. Trimming took 5 bases from V and 8 from J; bases not matched to a gene: 8. In nucleotides, the CDR3 is TGTGCCAGCAGCCCACATGGGACTAGTTATGAGCAGTTCTTC. Protein: CASSPHGTSYEQFF. Complete variable domain (other parts from reference TRBV7-3 and TRBJ2-1): GAGVSQTPSNKVTEKGKYVELRCDPISGHTALYWYRQSLGQGPEFLIYFQGTGAADDSGLPNDRFFAVRPEGSVSTLKIQRTERGDSAVYLCASSPHGTSYEQFFGPGTRLTVL.

In this sample, this clonotype turned up a few times. This chain links TRBV20-1 with TRBJ2-7, with D possibly TRBD1 on 6 matching bases. The CDR3 is 17 residues long. V shed 2 bases and J shed 0 bases, with 20 bases lying between them. The V gene's germline CDR1 is DFQATT and CDR2 SNEGSKA (reference sequence). The CDR3 reads CSARPPSGAGDSYEQYF. DNA for the CDR3: TGCAGTGCTAGACCCCCCTCAGGGGCAGGGGACTCCTACGAGCAGTACTTC.

This clonotype was recorded a few times. In DNA, the CDR3 is TGTGCCAGCAGCTTTCATACCACAGATACGCAGTATTTT. It specifies CASSFHTTDTQYF. The chain combines TRBV7-9 with TRBJ2-3; no reliable D call. This CDR3 is built from 13 residues. V lost 3 bases, J lost 2 bases, and 6 bases lay in between. Per the germline V gene, CDR1 is SEHNR and CDR2 is FQNEAQ (reference sequence).

This clonotype was seen repeatedly, ten times or more. The V call is TRBV5-4, the J call TRBJ2-1, with D perhaps given as TRBD1 or TRBD2 (5 bases each). Trimming left V 0 bases short and J 2 bases short, with 9 bases between. There are 15 residues in the CDR3. The germline gives CDR1 SGHNT, CDR2 YYREEE (reference sequence). CDR3 protein: CASSLVVGAYNEQFF. CDR3 coding DNA: TGTGCCAGCAGCTTGGTTGTGGGGGCCTACAATGAGCAGTTCTTC.

This clonotype was recorded many times. The V gene is TRBV2, the J gene TRBJ1-2; D remains ambiguous. Trimming left V 8 bases short and J 4 bases short, with 11 bases between. The germline CDR1 and CDR2 sequences are SNHLY and FYNNEI. The length of the CDR3 is 12 residues. The CDR3 DNA sequence: TGTGCCAGCGTTAGGGAACTCTATGGCTACACCTTC. Its protein product is CASVRELYGYTF.

Turning to this clonotype: A single base separates this from a much larger clone, so it may be a read error. The chain employs TRBV18 and TRBJ1-5; D remains ambiguous. This CDR3 region has 13 residues. The germline V gene encodes CDR1 KGHSH and CDR2 LQKENI. As DNA, the CDR3 is TGTGTCAGCTCACTCCATATAAGTCAGCCCCAGCATTTT. This translates into CVSSLHISQPQHF.

The table lists this clonotype with many counts. J is TRBJ2-1 and V is TRBV20-1; D is possibly TRBD1 or TRBD2 (5 bases each). This CDR3 spans 14 amino acids. Germline values: CDR1 DFQATT, CDR2 SNEGSKA (reference sequence). With 1 base removed from V and 7 bases from J, the gap between germline ends came to 14 bases. CDR3: CSARGERRTNEQFF. The CDR3 nucleotides read TGCAGTGCTAGAGGGGAGCGACGGACAAATGAGCAGTTCTTC.

This clonotype was seen at least ten times. This chain's CDR3 is CSASSVDGELFF. CDR3 bases: TGCAGTGCTAGTAGTGTGGACGGGGAGCTGTTTTTT. V usage is TRBV20-1 and J usage is TRBJ2-2; D remains ambiguous. The CDR3 runs to 12 residues. Trimming cost V 3 bases and J 7 bases, with 9 bases left between them. Germline V gene sequence: CDR1 DFQATT, CDR2 SNEGSKA (reference sequence).

This clonotype was found many times. The chain joins TRBV11-3 to TRBJ2-7; TRBD1 aligns across 7 bases. Germline V lookup: CDR1 SGHNT, CDR2 YENEEA. The CDR3 spans 16 residues. V lost 5 bases to trimming and J lost 0 bases; unmatched junction nucleotides: 10. The DNA of the CDR3 is TGTGCCAGCAGCCCGGGGAAGGGGGCGAGCTCCTACGAGCAGTACTTC. Amino acid sequence: CASSPGKGASSYEQYF.

This clonotype occurred many times. V usage is TRBV5-1 and J usage is TRBJ2-1; 8 nucleotides align to TRBD2. This CDR3 contains 15 residues. Germline V gene sequence: CDR1 SGHRS, CDR2 YFSETQ. Trimming took 2 bases from V and 7 from J; bases not matched to a gene: 8. For the CDR3, the DNA is TGCGCCAGCAGCTTTGGGAGCGGGAGCTTGAATGAGCAGTTCTTC. The encoded protein is CASSFGSGSLNEQFF.

This clonotype was counted many times. The V gene is TRBV6-1, the J gene TRBJ2-7; TRBD1 aligns across 9 bases. The CDR3 length is 15 residues. Germline loops: CDR1 MNHNS, CDR2 SASEGT. V lost 6 bases and J lost 6; bases outside the gene matches: 12. In DNA form, the CDR3 reads TGTGCCAGCAGACTAAACCGGGACAGGGTTGTCGAGCAGTACTTC. Protein: CASRLNRDRVVEQYF.

V and J are TRBV27 and TRBJ2-3; 9 bases fit TRBD2. The V gene end was trimmed by 5 bases and the J gene end by 3 bases; junction bases not matched to a gene: 12. Germline CDR1 reads MNHEY; CDR2 reads SMNVEV (reference sequence). The CDR3 covers 17 residues. As DNA, the CDR3 is TGTGCCAGCAGTCTGACCCCCGCGGGAGGGCCGACAGATACGCAGTATTTT. Amino acids: CASSLTPAGGPTDTQYF.

The table lists this clonotype with many counts. The J gene is TRBJ2-5, the V gene TRBV11-2, with D tentatively TRBD2 (6 bases). The CDR3 loop spans 15 amino acids. Germline CDR1 SGHAT, CDR2 FQNNGV. Trimming removed 8 bases from V and 4 bases from J, with 20 bases in between. In DNA form, the CDR3 reads TGTGCCAGCGCTCTTTTCGGCGGGGAAGGAGAGACCCAGTACTTC. It yields the protein CASALFGGEGETQYF.

In this sample, this clonotype turned up many times. V and J are TRBV20-1 and TRBJ2-1; TRBD2 matches 7 bases. This CDR3 comprises 13 residues. Per the germline V gene, CDR1 is DFQATT and CDR2 is SNEGSKA (reference sequence). V lost 5 bases and J lost 9; bases outside the gene matches: 10. The CDR3 is CSAHRGVLGEQFF. CDR3 nucleotides: TGCAGTGCTCATCGGGGGGTCTTAGGTGAGCAGTTCTTC.

At least ten counts were recorded for this clonotype. The chain carries TRBV6-6 and TRBJ1-6; D not resolved. The CDR3 extends over 12 amino acids. The germline V and J ends were trimmed by 6 bases and 14 bases, with 14 bases remaining between them. Germline loops: CDR1 MNHNY, CDR2 SVGAGI (reference sequence). The CDR3 sequence: CASSSQLGALHF. The CDR3 coding sequence is TGTGCCAGCAGCTCTCAGCTCGGAGCCCTCCACTTT.